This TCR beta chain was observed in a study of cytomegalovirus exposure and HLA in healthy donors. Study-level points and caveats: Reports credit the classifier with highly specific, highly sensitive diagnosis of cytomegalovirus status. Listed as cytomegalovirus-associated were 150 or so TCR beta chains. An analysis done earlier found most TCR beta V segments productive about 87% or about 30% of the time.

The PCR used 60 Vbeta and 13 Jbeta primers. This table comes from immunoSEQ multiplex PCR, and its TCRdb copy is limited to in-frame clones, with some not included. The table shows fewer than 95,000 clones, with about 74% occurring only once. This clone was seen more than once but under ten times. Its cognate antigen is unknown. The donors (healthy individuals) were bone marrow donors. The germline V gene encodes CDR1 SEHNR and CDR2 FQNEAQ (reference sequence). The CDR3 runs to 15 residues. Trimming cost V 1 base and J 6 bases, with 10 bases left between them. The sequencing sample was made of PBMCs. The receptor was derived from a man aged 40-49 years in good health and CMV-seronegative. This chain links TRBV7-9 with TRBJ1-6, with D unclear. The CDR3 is CASSLGAMSNSPLHF. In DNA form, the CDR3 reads TGTGCCAGCAGCTTAGGGGCGATGAGTAATTCACCCCTCCACTTT. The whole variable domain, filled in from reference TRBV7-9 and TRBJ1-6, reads DTGVSQNPRHKITKRGQNVTFRCDPISEHNRLYWYRQTLGQGPEFLTYFQNEAQLEKSRLLSDRFSAERPKGSFSTLEIQRTEQGDSAMYLCASSLGAMSNSPLHFGNGTRLTVT.